Listed here are 5 T cell receptor beta chains from one sample, sequenced in a study of shared clonotypes between healthy human individuals. Using immunoSEQ multiplex PCR, the repertoire was profiled, and TCRdb retains in-frame clones only, with some absent. The table includes 900,000 to 1,200,000 clones, 78% detected once. Sequenced: memory CD4+ T cells from PBMCs. The subset here: CD45RA-negative fraction. These receptors came from a man aged 18 to 29 in good health. Some clones in this sample may be carry-over from other donors' samples.

J is TRBJ2-7 and V is TRBV7-9, with a possible D match to TRBD1 (5 bases). CDR1 SEHNR and CDR2 FQNEAQ come from the germline V gene (reference sequence). The V end lost 4 bases, the J end lost 0 bases, and 10 bases lay between the germline ends. The CDR3 spans 14 residues. The CDR3 DNA follows: TGTGCCAGCAGCTCAGGGTACGACTCCTACGAGCAGTACTTC. It specifies CASSSGYDSYEQYF.

The count of this clone is one. This chain uses TRBV5-4 with TRBJ2-3, with 10 bases matching TRBD2. The CDR3 consists of 16 residues. The junction had 7 bases not matched to a gene; V was cut back by 6 bases and J by 0 bases. The germline gives CDR1 SGHNT, CDR2 YYREEE (reference sequence). CDR3 region: CASTPGGLASTDTQYF. DNA for the CDR3: TGTGCCAGCACCCCGGGGGGACTAGCGAGCACAGATACGCAGTATTTT.

The chain has TRBV18 and TRBJ1-1; D remains unclear. The CDR3 runs 16 residues. The germline CDR1 and CDR2 sequences are KGHSH and LQKENI. Trimming left V 4 bases short and J 1 base short, with 16 bases between. The CDR3 coding sequence is TGTGCCAGCTCACTCACACGGACCGTCGAGAACACTGAAGCTTTCTTT. Translated, it gives CASSLTRTVENTEAFF.

This sequence joins TRBV28 and TRBJ2-7; 8 positions agree with TRBD2. CDR1 is MDHEN and CDR2 is SYDVKM in the germline V gene. CDR3 size: 14 residues. V trimming: 4 bases; J trimming: 3 bases; junction bases outside the gene matches: 5. The CDR3 region is CASSSSGSIYEQYF. CDR3 nucleotides: TGTGCCAGCAGTTCAAGCGGGAGTATCTACGAGCAGTACTTC. The whole variable domain, remainder taken from reference TRBV28 and TRBJ2-7, is DVKVTQSSRYLVKRTGEKVFLECVQDMDHENMFWYRQDPGLGLRLIYFSYDVKMKEKGDIPEGYSVSREKKERFSLILESASTNQTSMYLCASSSSGSIYEQYFGPGTRLTVT.

Points on this clone: A read error is the likely source, as a far larger clone sits one nucleotide away. The chain employs TRBV5-6 and TRBJ2-7, with 8 positions matching TRBD1. CDR3 length: 14 amino acids. Germline V gene sequence: CDR1 SGHDT, CDR2 YYEEEE. The CDR3 DNA reads as TGTGCCAGCAGCCCAGGGGGCGCGGACTACAAGCAGTACTTC. As protein: CASSPGGADYKQYF.